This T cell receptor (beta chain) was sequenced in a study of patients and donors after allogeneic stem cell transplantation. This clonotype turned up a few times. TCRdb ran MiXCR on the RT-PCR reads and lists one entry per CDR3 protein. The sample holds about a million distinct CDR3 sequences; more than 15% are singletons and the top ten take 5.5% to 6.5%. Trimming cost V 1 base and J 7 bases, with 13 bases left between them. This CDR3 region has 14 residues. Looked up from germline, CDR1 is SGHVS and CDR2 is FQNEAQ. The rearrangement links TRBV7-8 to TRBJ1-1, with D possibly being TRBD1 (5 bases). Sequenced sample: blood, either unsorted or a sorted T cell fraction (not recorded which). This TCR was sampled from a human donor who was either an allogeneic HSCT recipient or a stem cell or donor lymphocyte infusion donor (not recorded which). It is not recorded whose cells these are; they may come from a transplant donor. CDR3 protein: CASSLDGSTGEAFF. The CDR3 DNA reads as TGTGCCAGCAGCTTAGACGGCTCAACAGGTGAAGCTTTCTTT. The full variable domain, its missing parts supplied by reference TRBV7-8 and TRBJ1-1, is GAGVSQSPRYKVAKRGQDVALRCDPISGHVSLFWYQQALGQGPEFLTYFQNEAQLDKSGLPSDRFFAERPEGSVSTLKIQRTQQEDSAVYLCASSLDGSTGEAFFGQGTRLTVV.